These 6 T cell receptor beta chains share one sample of origin, sequenced in a study of OX40 agonist ivuxolimab in advanced cancers. Clones were sequenced by immunoSEQ multiplex PCR, and TCRdb holds only the in-frame ones, with some missing. This sample has more than 45,000 clones, with around 84% found just once. The sequencing here drew on CD4+ or CD8+ T cells sorted from blood, taken in a trial of the OX40 agonist ivuxolimab. The receptors come from an adult with an advanced solid tumor such as melanoma, head and neck, liver or kidney cancer.

The CDR3 DNA reads as TGTGCCAGCAGTTTCGCCGGGACCGGATATGGCTACACCTTC. Its translation: CASSFAGTGYGYTF. J is TRBJ1-2 and V is TRBV27, with D tentatively TRBD1 (5 bases). Germline V gives CDR1 MNHEY, CDR2 SMNVEV (reference sequence). V gave up 3 bases and J gave up 5 bases, with 13 bases separating them. This CDR3 is built from 14 residues.

The V and J genes are TRBV2 and TRBJ2-2, with a possible D match to TRBD2 (7 bases). This CDR3 has 15 amino acids. CDR1 is SNHLY and CDR2 is FYNNEI in the germline V gene. V lost 8 bases and J 2 bases, leaving 15 bases between the germline ends. The chain's CDR3 is CASSKGGPNTGELFF. The CDR3 region has the DNA TGTGCCAGCTCAAAGGGGGGGCCTAACACCGGGGAGCTGTTTTTT.

The gene calls are TRBV6-1 and TRBJ1-2, with D unclear. The CDR3 runs 12 residues. V was pared by 5 bases and J by 8 bases, with 12 bases between. The germline V gene has CDR1 MNHNS and CDR2 SASEGT. The CDR3 reads CASSPREGGYTF. The CDR3 region has the DNA TGTGCCAGCAGTCCGAGGGAGGGAGGCTACACCTTC.

The rearrangement uses TRBV11-2 and TRBJ1-1; no clear D gene. Trimming removed 2 bases from V and 2 bases from J, with 9 bases in between. This CDR3 has 14 amino acids. Germline V lookup: CDR1 SGHAT, CDR2 FQNNGV. CDR3 sequence: CASSLTWENTEAFF. Written as DNA, the CDR3 is TGTGCCAGCAGCTTAACCTGGGAAAACACTGAAGCTTTCTTT.

This sequence joins TRBV5-1 and TRBJ2-2; 8 bases line up with TRBD1. Trimming removed 0 bases from V and 6 bases from J; junction bases left unmatched: 7. CDR3 length: 16 amino acids. Germline assignment: CDR1 SGHRS and CDR2 YFSETQ. CDR3: CASSLATQGAPGELFF. The CDR3 DNA is TGCGCCAGCAGCTTGGCCACGCAGGGGGCCCCCGGGGAGCTGTTTTTT. Supplemented by reference TRBV5-1 and TRBJ2-2, the full variable domain reads KAGVTQTPRYLIKTRGQQVTLSCSPISGHRSVSWYQQTPGQGLQFLFEYFSETQRNKGNFPGRFSGRQFSNSRSEMNVSTLELGDSALYLCASSLATQGAPGELFFGEGSRLTVL.

The V gene is TRBV6-1, the J gene TRBJ2-1; a weak D match, TRBD1 (5 bases). Germline V CDR1 and CDR2: MNHNS, SASEGT. This CDR3 contains 14 residues. Deletions cut 2 bases from V and 3 bases from J, with 8 bases between. The CDR3 is CASSEYDSYNEQFF. The CDR3 nucleotides read TGTGCCAGCAGTGAATATGACAGCTACAATGAGCAGTTCTTC.